This T cell receptor beta chain was retrieved from a study of cytomegalovirus exposure and HLA in healthy donors. Whole-study findings and limits: In vitro confirmation showed three CMV-associated chains to be CMV antigen specific. High sensitivity and specificity were reportedly achieved when the classifier diagnosed cytomegalovirus status.

In germline, CDR1 is MNHEY, CDR2 SMNVEV (reference sequence). The CDR3 length is 14 residues. The V gene lost 4 bases and the J gene lost 0 bases, with 7 bases spanning the gap. A remark on this clone: Its antigen is undetermined.

PCR involved 60 Vbeta and 13 Jbeta primers. The method was immunoSEQ multiplex PCR; TCRdb's version includes in-frame clones alone and lacks a portion of them. The sample holds some 87,000 clones, 70% to 85% seen once. Likely unrecorded immune exposures existed in these nominally healthy donors. The origin of this receptor is a man aged 25 to 45 in good health and CMV-seronegative. The chain uses TRBV27 and TRBJ1-5; unclear D gene. Sample: PBMCs. The CDR3 spells CASSSTYSNQPQHF. The DNA for the CDR3 is TGTGCCAGCAGTTCTACCTATAGCAATCAGCCCCAGCATTTT.